This is a list of T cell receptor beta chains from one sample in a study of regulatory T cells in long-lasting Graves disease. TCRdb analysed the multiplex PCR reads with MiXCR anew, one entry per CDR3 protein. Among approximately 440,000 distinct CDR3 sequences listed, about a quarter were seen once. The source material was peripheral blood mononuclear cells (PBMCs), sampled when the disease was refractory, from a patient treated with antithyroid drugs. Receptors originate from a female donor with Graves disease. Both conserved end residues are part of each CDR3. A D gene is named only where the DNA matches it firmly. For some rows the clone size is stated as once, few or many, or as a class when expanded; others skip it.

j_call	v_call	clone_size	d_call	cdr3_nt	cdr3_aa
TRBJ2-7	TRBV11-2	many	TRBD1	TGTGCCAGCAGCCCGCCGACAGGGATCTCCTACGAGCAGTACTTC	CASSPPTGISYEQYF
TRBJ1-3	TRBV12-3/TRBV12-4	few	.	TGTGCCAGCCGACGAGGGACGGCTGGAAACACCATATATTTT	CASRRGTAGNTIYF
TRBJ1-2	TRBV11-2	many	.	TGTGCCAGCGGTGACAGACTCTATGGCTACACCTTC	CASGDRLYGYTF
TRBJ2-5	TRBV6-5	many	.	TGTGCCAGCAGTTACTCAGTCGGAAATATACTACAAGAGACCCAGTACTTC	CASSYSVGNILQETQYF
TRBJ2-5	TRBV3-1	many	TRBD2	TGTGCCAGCAGGGGGACTAGCGGGAGTCAGACCCAGTACTTC	CASRGTSGSQTQYF
TRBJ1-5	TRBV15	few	.	TGTGCCACCAGCAGTTCGACAGATAGCAATCAGCCCCAGCATTTT	CATSSSTDSNQPQHF
TRBJ1-2	TRBV13	few	TRBD1	TGTGCCAGCAGCCCCGTCGGGACAGGGAGGCGCGGCTATGGCTACACCTTC	CASSPVGTGRRGYGYTF
TRBJ1-2	TRBV11-2	many	.	TGTGCCAGCAGCACCGTAAGGGGAGTGTTTAACTATGGCTACACCTTC	CASSTVRGVFNYGYTF
TRBJ1-3	TRBV12-3/TRBV12-4	few	.	TGTGCCAGCAGTTCCCTCAGGGGATTCGGAAACACCATATATTTT	CASSSLRGFGNTIYF
TRBJ2-2	TRBV2	few	.	TGTGCCAGCAGGATCGACACCGGGGAGCTGTTTTTT	CASRIDTGELFF
TRBJ2-5	TRBV5-5	few	.	TGTGCCAGCAGCTTATCGGCAGGGAATTACAAAGAGACCCAGTACTTC	CASSLSAGNYKETQYF
TRBJ2-5	TRBV28	many	TRBD2	TGTGCCAGCAGTTTATGGCTAGCGGATATGAATGGAGAGACCCAGTACTTC	CASSLWLADMNGETQYF
TRBJ2-3	TRBV7-2	few	TRBD2	TGTGCCAGCAGCTGGGAACTAGCGGGAGTTTTGGGCACAGATACGCAGTATTTT	CASSWELAGVLGTDTQYF
TRBJ1-2	TRBV28	many	.	TGTGCCAGTGGGCCCTCCCGCTATGGCTACACCTTC	CASGPSRYGYTF
TRBJ1-2	TRBV28	many	.	TGTGCCAGCAGTTTATACGGCAGCATCGGCTATGGCTACACCTTC	CASSLYGSIGYGYTF
TRBJ2-3	TRBV28	.	TRBD1	TGTGCCAGCAGTTCGAACAGGGGAAGTGCAGATACGCAGTATTTT	CASSSNRGSADTQYF
TRBJ2-1	TRBV10-3	.	.	TGTGCCATCAGTGGGCCCGACTACAATGAGCAGTTCTTC	CAISGPDYNEQFF
TRBJ2-5	TRBV30	many	.	TGTGCCTGGAGTGTTTCCCGACTTCCCCAAGAGACCCAGTACTTC	CAWSVSRLPQETQYF
TRBJ2-5	TRBV12-3/TRBV12-4	many	.	TGTGCCAGCAGTTTAACCCAGGGTCGAGAGACCCAGTACTTC	CASSLTQGRETQYF
TRBJ1-2	TRBV20-1	few	.	TGCAGTGCCAATACGGGACAAAATTATCAATACACCTTC	CSANTGQNYQYTF